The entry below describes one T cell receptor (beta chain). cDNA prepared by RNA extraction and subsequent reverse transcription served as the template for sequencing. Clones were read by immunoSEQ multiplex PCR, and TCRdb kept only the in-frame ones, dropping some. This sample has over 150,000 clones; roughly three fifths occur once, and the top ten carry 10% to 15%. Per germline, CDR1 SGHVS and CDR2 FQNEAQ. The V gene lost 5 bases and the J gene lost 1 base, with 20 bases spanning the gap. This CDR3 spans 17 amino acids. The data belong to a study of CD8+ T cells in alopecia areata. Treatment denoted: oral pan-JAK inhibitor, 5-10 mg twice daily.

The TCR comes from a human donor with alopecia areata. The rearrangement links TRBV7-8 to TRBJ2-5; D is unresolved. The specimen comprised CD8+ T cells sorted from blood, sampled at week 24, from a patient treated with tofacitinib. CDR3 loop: CASSPHPARQIQETQYF. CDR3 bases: TGTGCCAGCAGCCCCCACCCGGCTAGGCAGATCCAAGAGACCCAGTACTTC.